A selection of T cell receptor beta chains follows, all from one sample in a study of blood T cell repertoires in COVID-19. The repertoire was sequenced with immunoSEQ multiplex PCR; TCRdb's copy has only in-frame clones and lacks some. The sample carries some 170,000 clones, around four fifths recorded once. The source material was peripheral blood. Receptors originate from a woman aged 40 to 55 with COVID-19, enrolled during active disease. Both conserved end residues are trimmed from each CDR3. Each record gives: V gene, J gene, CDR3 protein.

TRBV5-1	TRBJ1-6	ASSPERGFNSPLH
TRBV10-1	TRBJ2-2	ASSALVAGELF
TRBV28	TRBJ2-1	ASSSSLAFKEQF
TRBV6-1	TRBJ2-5	ASGDKGQWETQY
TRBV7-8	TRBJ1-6	ASSRTGGNSPLH
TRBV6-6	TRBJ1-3	AGGGSGNTIY
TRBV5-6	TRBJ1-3	ASQDRDNGNTIY
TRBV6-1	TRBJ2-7	ASSERVDTYEQY
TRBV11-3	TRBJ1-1	ASSPRSGTEAF
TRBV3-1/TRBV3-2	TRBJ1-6	ASSHAQGATNNSPLH
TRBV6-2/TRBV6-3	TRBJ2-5	ASSSGTIQETQY
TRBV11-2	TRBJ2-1	ASSRTSPDNEQF
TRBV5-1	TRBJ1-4	ASSEGGRSNEKLF
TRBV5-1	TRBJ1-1	ASSLVQGARVPSEAF
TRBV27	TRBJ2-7	ASSLSLQGYDEQY
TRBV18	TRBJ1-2	ASSPGGGGDYGYT
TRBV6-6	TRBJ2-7	ATRPDDSYEQY
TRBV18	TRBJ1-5	ASSPGRGDNQPQH
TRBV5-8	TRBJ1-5	ASSSGQGSNQPQH
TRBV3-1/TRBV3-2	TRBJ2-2	ASSPWIAGGTGELF
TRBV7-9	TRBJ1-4	ASSLTNNEKLF
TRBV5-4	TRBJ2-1	ASSFDRGDEQF